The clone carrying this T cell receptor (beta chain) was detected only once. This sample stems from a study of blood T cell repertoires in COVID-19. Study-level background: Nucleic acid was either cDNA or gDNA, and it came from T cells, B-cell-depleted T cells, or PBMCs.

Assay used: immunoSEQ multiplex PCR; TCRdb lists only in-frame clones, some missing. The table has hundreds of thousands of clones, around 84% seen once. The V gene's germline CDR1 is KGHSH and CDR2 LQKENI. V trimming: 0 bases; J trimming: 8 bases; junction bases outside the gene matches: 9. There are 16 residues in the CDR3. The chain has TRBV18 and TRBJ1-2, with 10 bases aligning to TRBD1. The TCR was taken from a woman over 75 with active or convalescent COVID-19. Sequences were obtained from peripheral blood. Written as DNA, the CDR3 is TGTGCCAGCTCACCACCCGGACAGGGGGATATGTGGGGCTACACCTTC. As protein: CASSPPGQGDMWGYTF.